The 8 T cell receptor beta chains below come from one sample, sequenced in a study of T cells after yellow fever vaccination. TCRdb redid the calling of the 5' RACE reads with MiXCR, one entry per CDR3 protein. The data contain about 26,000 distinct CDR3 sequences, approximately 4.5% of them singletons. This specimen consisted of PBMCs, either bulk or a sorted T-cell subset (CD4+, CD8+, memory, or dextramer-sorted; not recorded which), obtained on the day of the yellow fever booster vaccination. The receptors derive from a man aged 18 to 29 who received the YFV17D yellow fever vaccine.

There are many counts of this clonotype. The CDR3 here is CASSSTGTLGLNYEQYV. Written as DNA, the CDR3 is TGTGCCAGCAGCTCCACCGGGACCCTGGGGCTGAACTACGAGCAGTACGTC. The V call is TRBV7-9, the J call TRBJ2-7; possibly TRBD1 or TRBD2 for D (5 bases each). This CDR3 contains 17 residues. The germline V and J ends were trimmed by 4 bases and 3 bases, with 22 bases remaining between them. The V gene's germline CDR1 is SEHNR and CDR2 FQNEAQ (reference sequence).

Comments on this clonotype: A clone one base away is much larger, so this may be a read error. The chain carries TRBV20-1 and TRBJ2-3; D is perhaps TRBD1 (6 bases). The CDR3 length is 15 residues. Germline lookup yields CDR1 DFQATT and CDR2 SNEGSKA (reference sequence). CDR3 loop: CGATGQGEFTDTQYF. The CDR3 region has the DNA TGCGGTGCCACGGGACAAGGGGAGTTCACAGATACGCAGTATTTT.

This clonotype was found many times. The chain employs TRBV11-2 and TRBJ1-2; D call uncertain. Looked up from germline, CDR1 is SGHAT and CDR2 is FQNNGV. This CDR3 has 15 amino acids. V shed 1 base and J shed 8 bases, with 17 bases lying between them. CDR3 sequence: CASSLGHGHVRGYTF. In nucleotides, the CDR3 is TGTGCCAGCAGCTTAGGGCACGGGCATGTTCGAGGCTACACCTTC.

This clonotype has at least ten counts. CDR3 sequence (DNA): TGCAGTGCTAGCGGGCAGGTCAAGTCAAACTATGGCTACACCTTC. Translated: CSASGQVKSNYGYTF. The J gene is TRBJ1-2, the V gene TRBV20-1, with no clear D. CDR1 and CDR2 from the germline V gene are DFQATT and SNEGSKA (reference sequence). V was clipped by 3 bases and J by 2 bases, with 16 bases between them. The CDR3 runs 15 residues.

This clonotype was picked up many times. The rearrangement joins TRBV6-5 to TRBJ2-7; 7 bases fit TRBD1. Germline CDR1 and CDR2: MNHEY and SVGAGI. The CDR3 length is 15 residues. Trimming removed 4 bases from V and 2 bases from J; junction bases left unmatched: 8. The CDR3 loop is CASSSTGTVTYEQYF. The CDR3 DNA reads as TGTGCCAGCAGTTCTACCGGGACAGTGACCTACGAGCAGTACTTC.

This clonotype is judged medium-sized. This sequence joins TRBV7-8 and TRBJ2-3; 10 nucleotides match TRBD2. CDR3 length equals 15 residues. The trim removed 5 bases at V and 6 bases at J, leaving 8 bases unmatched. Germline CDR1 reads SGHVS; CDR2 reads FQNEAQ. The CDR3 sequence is CASSPQRGGRDTQYF. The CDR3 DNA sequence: TGTGCCAGCAGCCCCCAGCGGGGGGGCCGTGATACGCAGTATTTT.

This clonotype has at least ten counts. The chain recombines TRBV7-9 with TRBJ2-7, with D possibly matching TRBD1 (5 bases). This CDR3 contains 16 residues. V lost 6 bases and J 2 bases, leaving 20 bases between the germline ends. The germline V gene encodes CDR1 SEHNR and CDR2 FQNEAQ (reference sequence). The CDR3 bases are TGTGCCAGCAGTACCCCCCAGGGTAGTATTCCCTACGAGCAGTACTTC. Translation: CASSTPQGSIPYEQYF.

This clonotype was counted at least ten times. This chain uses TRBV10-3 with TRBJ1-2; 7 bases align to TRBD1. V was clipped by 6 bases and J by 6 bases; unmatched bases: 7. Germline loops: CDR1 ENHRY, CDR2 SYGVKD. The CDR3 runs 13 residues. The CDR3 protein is CAIRAGTEDGYTF. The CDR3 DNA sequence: TGTGCCATCAGAGCCGGGACAGAGGATGGCTACACCTTC.